Given below is one TCR beta chain in context. Its target is unknown. RNA transcripts provided the source from which TCR beta CDR3 regions were amplified. Carried out on the TCR CDR3, a first-round RT-PCR used the HTBI primer set. TCRdb reprocessed the multiplex PCR reads with MiXCR, giving one entry per CDR3 protein. The sample contains approximately 600,000 distinct CDR3 sequences, roughly 14% of which appear only once. The sample originates from a study of T cells in Graves' hyperthyroidism and ophthalmopathy. Whole-study findings and limits: Among clonotypes expanded in thyroid above 0.001, most were also found in blood.

This clonotype originated in a woman between 40 and 55 years old with Graves' ophthalmopathy. The sequenced material came from blood.

The CDR3 DNA follows: TGTGCCAGCAGCTTACCTCTGGGGGGGATTAAAATCTACGAGCAGTACTTC. Amino acids: CASSLPLGGIKIYEQYF. The V and J genes are TRBV11-2 and TRBJ2-7, with 7 bases lining up with TRBD2. CDR3 length: 17 residues. The germline gives CDR1 SGHAT, CDR2 FQNNGV. The V gene end was trimmed by 2 bases and the J gene end by 3 bases; junction bases not matched to a gene: 13.